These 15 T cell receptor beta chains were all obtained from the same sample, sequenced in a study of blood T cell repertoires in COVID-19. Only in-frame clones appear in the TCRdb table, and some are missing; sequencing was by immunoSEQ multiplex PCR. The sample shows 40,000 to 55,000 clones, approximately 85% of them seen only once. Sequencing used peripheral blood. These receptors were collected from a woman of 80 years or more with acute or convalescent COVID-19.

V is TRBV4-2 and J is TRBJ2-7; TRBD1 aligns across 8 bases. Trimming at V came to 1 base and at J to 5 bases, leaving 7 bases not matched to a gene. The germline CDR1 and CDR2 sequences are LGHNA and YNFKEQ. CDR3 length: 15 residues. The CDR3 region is CASSQVDWGQDEQYF. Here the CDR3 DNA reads TGTGCCAGCAGCCAAGTGGACTGGGGACAGGACGAGCAGTACTTC.

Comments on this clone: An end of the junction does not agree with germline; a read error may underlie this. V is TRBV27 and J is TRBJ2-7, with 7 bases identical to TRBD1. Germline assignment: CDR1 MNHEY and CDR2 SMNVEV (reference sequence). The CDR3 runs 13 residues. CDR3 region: CASSSRDRQLKLF. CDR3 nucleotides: TGTGCCAGCAGTTCCCGGGACAGACAACTCAAGCTCTTC.

The CDR3 nucleotides read TGTGCCAGCTCACCGCAAACAGGGGGGACCTCCTATGGCTACACCTTC. Translation: CASSPQTGGTSYGYTF. The V gene is TRBV18, the J gene TRBJ1-2, with 8 bases aligning to TRBD1. Germline V gives CDR1 KGHSH, CDR2 LQKENI. CDR3 size: 16 residues. V lost 3 bases to trimming and J lost 4 bases; unmatched junction nucleotides: 10. Variable domain in full (rest from reference TRBV18 and TRBJ1-2): NAGVMQNPRHLVRRRGQEARLRCSPMKGHSHVYWYRQLPEEGLKFMVYLQKENIIDESGMPKERFSAEFPKEGPSILRIQQVVRGDSAAYFCASSPQTGGTSYGYTFGSGTRLTVV.

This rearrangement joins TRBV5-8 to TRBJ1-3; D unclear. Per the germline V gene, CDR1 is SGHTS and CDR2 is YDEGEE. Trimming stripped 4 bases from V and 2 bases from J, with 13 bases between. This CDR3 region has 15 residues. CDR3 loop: CASSPNESPGNTIYF. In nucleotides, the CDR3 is TGTGCCAGCAGCCCTAATGAAAGCCCTGGAAACACCATATATTTT.

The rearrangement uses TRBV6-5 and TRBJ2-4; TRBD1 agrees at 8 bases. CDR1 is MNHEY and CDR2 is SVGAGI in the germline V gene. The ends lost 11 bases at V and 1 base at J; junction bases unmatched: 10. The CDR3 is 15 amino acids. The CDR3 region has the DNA TGTGCCGTATCGACAGGGGATAGGGCCAAAAACATTCAGTACTTC. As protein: CAVSTGDRAKNIQYF.

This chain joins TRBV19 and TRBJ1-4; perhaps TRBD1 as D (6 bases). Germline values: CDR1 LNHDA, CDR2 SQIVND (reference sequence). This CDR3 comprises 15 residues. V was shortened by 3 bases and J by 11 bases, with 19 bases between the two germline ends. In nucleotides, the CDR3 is TGTGCCAGTAGTATCAAAGGGGGTTCACACGGGAAACTGTTTTTT. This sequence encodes CASSIKGGSHGKLFF. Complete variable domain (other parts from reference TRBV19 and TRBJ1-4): DGGITQSPKYLFRKEGQNVTLSCEQNLNHDAMYWYRQDPGQGLRLIYYSQIVNDFQKGDIAEGYSVSREKKESFPLTVTSAQKNPTAFYLCASSIKGGSHGKLFFGSGTQLSVL.

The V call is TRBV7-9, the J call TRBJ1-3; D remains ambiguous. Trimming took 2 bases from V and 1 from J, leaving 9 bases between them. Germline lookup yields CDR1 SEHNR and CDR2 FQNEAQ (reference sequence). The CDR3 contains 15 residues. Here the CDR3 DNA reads TGTGCCAGCAGCTTAAGTTCGGGTTCTGGAAACACCATATATTTT. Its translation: CASSLSSGSGNTIYF.

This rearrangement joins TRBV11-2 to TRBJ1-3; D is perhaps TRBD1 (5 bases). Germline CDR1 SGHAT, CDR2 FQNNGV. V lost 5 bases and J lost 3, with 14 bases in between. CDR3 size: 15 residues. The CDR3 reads CASSPQTAIGNTIYF. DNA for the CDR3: TGTGCCAGCAGCCCCCAGACAGCTATTGGAAACACCATATATTTT.

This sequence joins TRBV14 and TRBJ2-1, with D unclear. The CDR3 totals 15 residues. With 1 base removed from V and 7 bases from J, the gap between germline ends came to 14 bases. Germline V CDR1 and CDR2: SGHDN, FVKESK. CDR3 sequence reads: CASSQVGTPRNEQFF. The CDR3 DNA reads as TGTGCCAGCAGCCAAGTTGGCACCCCTAGGAATGAGCAGTTCTTC.

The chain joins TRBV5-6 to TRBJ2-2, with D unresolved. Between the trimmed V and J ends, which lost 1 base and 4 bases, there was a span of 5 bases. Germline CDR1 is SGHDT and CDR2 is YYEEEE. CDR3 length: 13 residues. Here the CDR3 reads CASSLYPTGELFF. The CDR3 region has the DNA TGTGCCAGCAGCTTGTATCCCACCGGGGAGCTGTTTTTT.

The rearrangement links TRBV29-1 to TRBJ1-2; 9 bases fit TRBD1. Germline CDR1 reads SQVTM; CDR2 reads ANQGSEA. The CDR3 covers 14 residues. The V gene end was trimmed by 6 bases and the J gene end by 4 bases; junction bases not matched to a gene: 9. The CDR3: CSVYSPTGGYGYTF. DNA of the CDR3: TGCAGCGTCTACTCCCCGACAGGGGGCTATGGCTACACCTTC. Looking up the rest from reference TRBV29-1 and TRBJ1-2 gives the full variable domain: SAVISQKPSRDICQRGTSLTIQCQVDSQVTMMFWYRQQPGQSLTLIATANQGSEATYESGFVIDKFPISRPNLTFSTLTVSNMSPEDSSIYLCSVYSPTGGYGYTFGSGTRLTVV.

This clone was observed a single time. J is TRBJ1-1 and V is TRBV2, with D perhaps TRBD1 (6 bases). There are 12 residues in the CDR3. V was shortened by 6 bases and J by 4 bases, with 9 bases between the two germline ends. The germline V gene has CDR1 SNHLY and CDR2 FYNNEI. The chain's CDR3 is CASSPGVTEAFF. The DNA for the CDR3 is TGTGCCAGCAGCCCAGGGGTCACTGAAGCTTTCTTT.

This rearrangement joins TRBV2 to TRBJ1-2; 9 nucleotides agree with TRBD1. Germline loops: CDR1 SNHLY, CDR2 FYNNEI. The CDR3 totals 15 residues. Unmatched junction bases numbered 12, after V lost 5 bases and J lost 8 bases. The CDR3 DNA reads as TGTGCCAGCAGTTTAATACAGGGGGCGAAGGGAGGCTACACCTTC. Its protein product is CASSLIQGAKGGYTF.

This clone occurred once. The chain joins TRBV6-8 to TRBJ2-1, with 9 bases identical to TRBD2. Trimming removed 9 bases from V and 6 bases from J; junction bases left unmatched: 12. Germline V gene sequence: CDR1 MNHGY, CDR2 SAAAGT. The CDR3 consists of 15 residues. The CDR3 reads CARGPWREGVNEQFF. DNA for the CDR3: TGTGCCAGAGGCCCCTGGCGGGAGGGGGTCAATGAGCAGTTCTTC.

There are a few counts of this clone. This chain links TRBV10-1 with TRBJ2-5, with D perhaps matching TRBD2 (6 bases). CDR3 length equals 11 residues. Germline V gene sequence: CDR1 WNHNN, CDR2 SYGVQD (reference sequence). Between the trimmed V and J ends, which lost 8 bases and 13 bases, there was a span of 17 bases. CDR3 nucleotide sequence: TGCGCCAGCGGATGGGACTTCCCCCGGTACTTC. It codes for CASGWDFPRYF.